Listed below are T cell receptor beta chains from one sample, sequenced in a study of T cells expressing NK-cell markers. TCRdb re-called the 5' RACE reads, yielding one record per CDR3 amino acid sequence without DNA. The sample yields about 380,000 distinct CDR3 sequences, of which the top ten take up under 6.5%. The specimen sequenced was blood T cells: a sorted CD56 or NKG2C T cell subset, CD4+ or CD8+ T cells, or bulk PBMC T cells (not recorded which). The receptors shown here come from a man aged 18 to 70 in good health. Each CDR3 is given with its conserved first and last residue. Fields, in order: J gene, V gene, CDR3 protein.

j_gene: TRBJ2-2; v_gene: TRBV14; CDR3aa: CASSQLRTSGELFF
j_gene: TRBJ2-2; v_gene: TRBV4-1; CDR3aa: CASRGVLNTGELFF
j_gene: TRBJ2-1; v_gene: TRBV5-1; CDR3aa: CASSRIGGVEQFF
j_gene: TRBJ1-5; v_gene: TRBV2; CDR3aa: CASRRESGGVNQPQHF
j_gene: TRBJ2-1; v_gene: TRBV7-2; CDR3aa: CASSLAGPLRAGGLDEQFF
j_gene: TRBJ1-1; v_gene: TRBV11-3; CDR3aa: CASSLDVKTEAFF
j_gene: TRBJ2-7; v_gene: TRBV7-2; CDR3aa: CASSLGHAGGAYEQYF
j_gene: TRBJ2-2; v_gene: TRBV5-6; CDR3aa: CASRRGAKLTTNTGELFF
j_gene: TRBJ2-3; v_gene: TRBV5-1; CDR3aa: CASSPGGTGMGDTQYF
j_gene: TRBJ1-1; v_gene: TRBV7-9; CDR3aa: CASSPFDSGGDRNEAFF
j_gene: TRBJ1-5; v_gene: TRBV2; CDR3aa: CASSESGQGRGNQPQHF
j_gene: TRBJ1-2; v_gene: TRBV12-3/TRBV12-4; CDR3aa: CASSGSRGHYGYTF
j_gene: TRBJ2-1; v_gene: TRBV12-3/TRBV12-4; CDR3aa: CASSLRGGLNEQFF
j_gene: TRBJ2-1; v_gene: TRBV9; CDR3aa: CASSAPGGAEQFF
j_gene: TRBJ2-7; v_gene: TRBV5-1; CDR3aa: CASSLAGGTYYEQYF
j_gene: TRBJ2-3; v_gene: TRBV11-2; CDR3aa: CASSSAKRIDTQYF
j_gene: TRBJ1-2; v_gene: TRBV6-2/TRBV6-3; CDR3aa: CASMEGSFYGYTF
j_gene: TRBJ2-3; v_gene: TRBV18; CDR3aa: CASSPPAPRGDTQYF
j_gene: TRBJ2-2; v_gene: TRBV6-4; CDR3aa: CASSAKDGELFF
j_gene: TRBJ1-2; v_gene: TRBV9; CDR3aa: CASSGLGGTPLLGYTF
j_gene: TRBJ1-2; v_gene: TRBV6-5; CDR3aa: CASSFGGAGGGYTF
j_gene: TRBJ1-2; v_gene: TRBV3-1; CDR3aa: CASSHLTGDHNYGYTF
j_gene: TRBJ2-6; v_gene: TRBV7-2; CDR3aa: CASSRTSGVSGANVLTF
j_gene: TRBJ2-1; v_gene: TRBV23-1; CDR3aa: CARPRRGRSYNEQFF
j_gene: TRBJ1-2; v_gene: TRBV27; CDR3aa: CASRTDREPYGYTF
j_gene: TRBJ2-7; v_gene: TRBV7-9; CDR3aa: CASSPSSLSYEQYF
j_gene: TRBJ2-1; v_gene: TRBV3-1; CDR3aa: CASSNGVAEYNEQFF
j_gene: TRBJ2-7; v_gene: TRBV5-1; CDR3aa: CASSRTQGIQTGEQYF
j_gene: TRBJ2-2; v_gene: TRBV20-1; CDR3aa: CSAVRTSGGVGELFF
j_gene: TRBJ2-1; v_gene: TRBV1; CDR3aa: CTSSGGASGAFSYNEQFF
j_gene: TRBJ2-5; v_gene: TRBV3-1; CDR3aa: CASSPGRHSETQYF
j_gene: TRBJ1-2; v_gene: TRBV12-3/TRBV12-4; CDR3aa: CASTYIGQFLNYGYTF
j_gene: TRBJ2-1; v_gene: TRBV20-1; CDR3aa: CSASPLAANNEQFF
j_gene: TRBJ1-1; v_gene: TRBV30; CDR3aa: CAWGQYTEAFF
j_gene: TRBJ2-1; v_gene: TRBV7-9; CDR3aa: CASSAPRTGHNEQFF
j_gene: TRBJ1-5; v_gene: TRBV27; CDR3aa: CASRLTGGNQPQHF
j_gene: TRBJ1-2; v_gene: TRBV29-1; CDR3aa: CSVGGGRNGYTF
j_gene: TRBJ1-5; v_gene: TRBV7-8; CDR3aa: CASSPSGVGARSNQPQHF
j_gene: TRBJ1-5; v_gene: TRBV2; CDR3aa: CASRTGAQPQHF
j_gene: TRBJ1-4; v_gene: TRBV12-3/TRBV12-4; CDR3aa: CASSFIGTKAEKLFF
j_gene: TRBJ2-1; v_gene: TRBV7-7; CDR3aa: CASSPDRGGFNEQFF
j_gene: TRBJ2-6; v_gene: TRBV6-1; CDR3aa: CASSVTPISGANVLTF
j_gene: TRBJ2-5; v_gene: TRBV20-1; CDR3aa: CSAREQWAGLQRAQYF
j_gene: TRBJ1-5; v_gene: TRBV5-1; CDR3aa: CASSFLDSFNQPQHF
j_gene: TRBJ2-3; v_gene: TRBV12-3/TRBV12-4; CDR3aa: CASSSGTSGATDTQYF